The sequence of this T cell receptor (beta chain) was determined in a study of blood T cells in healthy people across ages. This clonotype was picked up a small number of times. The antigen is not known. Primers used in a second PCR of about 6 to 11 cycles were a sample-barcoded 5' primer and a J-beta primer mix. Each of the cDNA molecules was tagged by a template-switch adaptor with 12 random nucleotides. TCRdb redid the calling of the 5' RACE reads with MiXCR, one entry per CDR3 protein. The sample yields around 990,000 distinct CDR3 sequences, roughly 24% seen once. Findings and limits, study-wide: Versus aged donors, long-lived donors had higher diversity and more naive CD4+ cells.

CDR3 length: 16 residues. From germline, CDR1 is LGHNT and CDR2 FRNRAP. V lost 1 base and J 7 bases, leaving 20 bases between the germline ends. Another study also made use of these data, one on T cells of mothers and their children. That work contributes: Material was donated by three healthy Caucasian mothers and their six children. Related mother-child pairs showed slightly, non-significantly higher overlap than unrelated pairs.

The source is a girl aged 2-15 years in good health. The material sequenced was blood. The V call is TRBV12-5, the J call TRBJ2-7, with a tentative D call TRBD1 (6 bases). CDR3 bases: TGTGCTAGTGGTTTGGCACAACCGGGACACGCTTTGGAGCAGTACTTC. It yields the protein CASGLAQPGHALEQYF.